A single sample gave rise to the 23 T cell receptor beta chains below, sequenced in a study of tumor-infiltrating lymphocytes in primary liver carcinoma (dated by TCRdb to between 2016 and 2019). Sequenced using an Illumina HiSeq 2500. TCRbeta-specific cDNA was reverse-transcribed from about 0.45 ug total RNA using a constant-region primer and ProtoScript II reverse transcriptase. The TCRbeta libraries were prepared through three rounds of nested multiplex PCR following a slightly modified ARM-PCR procedure. Each of the first two PCR rounds ran for 9 to 11 cycles using multiplex TRBV1-TRBV30 forward primers together with a Cbeta reverse primer. TCRdb cleaned the public reads at Q25 with fastp, built clones with MiXCR and kept in-frame beta chains. Entries that share a CDR3 protein sequence are merged under the most common genes and DNA. Recorded for this sample are 90,000 to 150,000 distinct CDR3 sequences; approximately 68% of them occurred a single time. The ten largest make up 8% to 9% of the sample.

Total RNA and DNA were co-extracted without cell sorting from roughly 20-30 mg of bulk tissue using the AllPrep DNA/RNA mini kit. The sequenced material came from tumor-adjacent normal liver tissue. These receptors all stem from a woman in her sixties or seventies with primary liver carcinoma and hepatitis B virus infection.

A remark on this clonotype: The junction departs from the called germline gene at one end, perhaps through a read error. CDR3 sequence (DNA): TGTGCCTGCAGCTTAGCTACACAGGGGTACAATGAACAGTTCTTC. As protein: CACSLATQGYNEQFF. The chain combines TRBV11-2 with TRBJ2-1, with 7 positions matching TRBD1. Looked up from germline, CDR1 is SGHAT and CDR2 is FQNNGV. The CDR3 sequence is 15 residues long.

The gene calls are TRBV11-2 and TRBJ1-1, with D possibly matching TRBD1 (5 bases). CDR3 length: 15 residues. Germline assignment: CDR1 SGHAT and CDR2 FQNNGV. Trimming removed 6 bases at V and 12 bases at J, with 26 bases between. The CDR3 DNA follows: TGTGCCAGCAGGCCGGGGGGGAGGGCCATCACTGGGACTTTCTTT. Translated: CASRPGGRAITGTFF.

In this sample, this clonotype turned up once. The junction and the germline gene differ at one end; a read error may be behind it. The chain recombines TRBV6-2 or TRBV6-3 with TRBJ2-1; D is possibly TRBD2 (6 bases). The CDR3 has 15 amino acids. Germline values: CDR1 MNHEY, CDR2 SVGEGT. CDR3 sequence (DNA): TGTGCCTGCAGTTACGGCTCTAGCGCCTACAATGAGCAGTTCTTC. It yields the protein CACSYGSSAYNEQFF.

The chain recombines TRBV4-1 with TRBJ2-7, with unresolved D. Germline V gene sequence: CDR1 MGHRA, CDR2 YSYEKL. The CDR3 covers 15 residues. V lost 0 bases, J lost 11 bases, and 20 bases lay in between. The CDR3 spells CASSQDFPGWYEEYF. The CDR3 coding sequence is TGCGCCAGCAGCCAAGATTTCCCGGGTTGGTACGAAGAGTACTTC.

This clonotype has a single count. The junction shows a germline mismatch at one end, possibly a read error. The CDR3 DNA sequence: TGCAGCGTTGAAGACGCAGAAAGGCCCTATGACTACACCTTC. Encoded protein: CSVEDAERPYDYTF. The V gene is TRBV29-1, the J gene TRBJ1-2; no definite D call. Germline V gene sequence: CDR1 SQVTM, CDR2 ANQGSEA. This CDR3 contains 14 residues. The whole variable domain, filled in from reference TRBV29-1 and TRBJ1-2, reads SAVISQKPSRDICQRGTSLTIQCQVDSQVTMMFWYRQQPGQSLTLIATANQGSEATYESGFVIDKFPISRPNLTFSTLTVSNMSPEDSSIYLCSVEDAERPYDYTFGSGTRLTVV.

This clonotype was picked up one time. The V gene is TRBV4-1, the J gene TRBJ2-7; 7 bases fit TRBD2. The germline V gene has CDR1 MGHRA and CDR2 YSYEKL. The CDR3 is 15 residues long. The CDR3 coding sequence is TGCGACTGCAGCCAGGCGCGCGGGAGAATTTACGAGCAGTACTTC. The encoded protein is CDCSQARGRIYEQYF.

This clonotype has a handful of counts. Since a much larger clone is just one base distant, this may be a read error. The V and J genes are TRBV9 and TRBJ1-6; D is ambiguous. Germline CDR1 and CDR2: SGDLS and YYNGEE. The CDR3 contains 12 residues. The CDR3 region is CASGVDNSPLHF. The CDR3 DNA reads TGTGCCAGCGGCGTCGATAATTCACCCCTCCACTTT.

A note on this clonotype: Lacking the conserved final phenylalanine or tryptophan, this CDR3 likely reflects a read error. This chain uses TRBV11-2 with TRBJ2-7; D call uncertain. There are 12 residues in the CDR3. The V gene's germline CDR1 is SGHAT and CDR2 FQNNGV. The DNA for the CDR3 is TGTGCAAGCAGTGACCCCCTATACGAGCAGTACTCC. Translated, it gives CASSDPLYEQYS.

As to this clonotype: Germline is not matched at one junction end, which may reflect a read error. The V call is TRBV28, the J call TRBJ1-1; D is undetermined. The CDR3 loop spans 13 amino acids. Germline lookup yields CDR1 MDHEN and CDR2 SYDVKM. CDR3 nucleotides: TGTGCCAGAAGTTTATTGGGGTACACTGAAGCTTTCTTT. Translating it yields CARSLLGYTEAFF.

This clonotype was observed many times. The chain carries TRBV28 and TRBJ2-7; tentative D call: TRBD2 (5 bases). The CDR3 spans 14 residues. Trimming took off 6 bases at V and 4 bases at J, with 16 bases between the two ends. Germline V gene data show CDR1 as MDHEN and CDR2 as SYDVKM. This chain's CDR3 is CASSSSGVSYEQYF. CDR3 in DNA: TGTGCCAGCAGCTCCAGCGGAGTATCTTACGAGCAGTACTTC.

This clonotype was recorded at least ten times. The J gene is TRBJ1-4, the V gene TRBV7-9, with D tentatively TRBD1 (5 bases). The ends were cut back, 5 bases at V and 2 bases at J, with 15 bases in the middle. CDR1 and CDR2 from the germline V gene are SEHNR and FQNEAQ (reference sequence). This CDR3 is built from 16 residues. In DNA form, the CDR3 reads TGTGCCAGCAGCCGGGGCAGGGCCTTTACTAATGAAAAACTGTTTTTT. This translates into CASSRGRAFTNEKLFF.

With regard to this clonotype: As the CDR3 is not closed by the conserved phenylalanine or tryptophan, this likely results from a read error. The V gene is TRBV6-5, the J gene TRBJ2-7; D possibly corresponds to TRBD1 (6 bases). The CDR3 sequence is 16 residues long. Trimming stripped 4 bases from V and 7 bases from J, with 23 bases between. CDR1 MNHEY and CDR2 SVGAGI come from the germline V gene. The CDR3 nucleotides are TGTGCCAGCAGTTCCAATACCGGGACACCAACTATGGAGCAGTACTCC. Translated, it gives CASSSNTGTPTMEQYS.

CDR3 residues: CASTLGLAYEQYF. The CDR3 nucleotides are TGCGCCAGCACCCTAGGACTAGCTTACGAGCAGTACTTC. The rearrangement uses TRBV5-1 and TRBJ2-7; 8 positions agree with TRBD2. There are 13 residues in the CDR3. From germline, CDR1 is SGHRS and CDR2 YFSETQ. The ends lost 6 bases at V and 4 bases at J; junction bases unmatched: 6.

This clonotype showed up just a few times. This CDR3 is missing its conserved last phenylalanine or tryptophan, likely due to a read error. This rearrangement joins TRBV11-3 to TRBJ1-1; D call uncertain. The germline V gene encodes CDR1 SGHNT and CDR2 YENEEA. Trimming left V 1 base short and J 1 base short, with 13 bases between. CDR3 length equals 16 residues. DNA of the CDR3: TGTGCCAGCAGCTTAGTCGGGGAGTACCGGAACACTGAAGCTTTCCTT. Translating it yields CASSLVGEYRNTEAFL.

The chain combines TRBV25-1 with TRBJ2-1, with TRBD2 identical over 12 bases. J lost 9 bases, V lost 5 bases, and 14 bases had no gene match. CDR1 is MGHDK and CDR2 is SYGVNS in the germline V gene. The CDR3 extends over 17 amino acids. CDR3 nucleotides: TGTGCCAGCAGTCCTACCTCACTAGCGGGAGGACCACGTGAGCAGTTCTTC. The encoded protein is CASSPTSLAGGPREQFF.

For this clonotype: A much larger clone sits a single nucleotide away, making a read error possible. This chain joins TRBV28 and TRBJ2-1; perhaps TRBD2 as D (5 bases). The length of the CDR3 is 14 residues. V dropped 2 bases and J dropped 4 bases, with 9 bases sitting between them. The germline V gene has CDR1 MDHEN and CDR2 SYDVKM. CDR3 region: CASSLEGTYNEQFF. The DNA of the CDR3 is TGTGCCAGCAGTTTAGAGGGAACGTACAATGAGCAGTTCTTC.

In the case of this clonotype: A much bigger clone sits one base away, suggesting this may be a read error. The V call is TRBV30, the J call TRBJ2-1; 10 positions match TRBD2. V shed 3 bases, J shed 6 bases, and the junction held 8 bases outside the gene matches. Germline V gene data show CDR1 as GTSNPN and CDR2 as SVGIG (reference sequence). The CDR3 sequence is 15 residues long. The chain's CDR3 is CAWSRETSGLNEQFF. The DNA of the CDR3 is TGTGCCTGGAGCCGGGAGACTAGCGGGCTCAATGAGCAGTTCTTC.

Concerning this clonotype: This could be a read error, since a much larger clone is one nucleotide away. The conserved final phenylalanine or tryptophan is absent from the CDR3, which likely points to a read error. This chain uses TRBV28 with TRBJ2-5, with D maybe TRBD1 (5 bases). Per germline, CDR1 MDHEN and CDR2 SYDVKM. V dropped 7 bases and J dropped 2 bases, with 14 bases sitting between them. This CDR3 region has 14 residues. This CDR3 is CASINGQEQETQYI. The CDR3 DNA is TGTGCCAGCATTAACGGACAAGAGCAAGAGACCCAGTACATC.

As to this clonotype: Mismatch with germline at one junction end may stem from a read error. The chain recombines TRBV12-3 or TRBV12-4 with TRBJ1-1, with D possibly matching TRBD1 (5 bases). This CDR3 comprises 11 residues. The CDR3 here is CVSSEGKGASF. Here the CDR3 DNA reads TGTGTCAGCAGCGAGGGGAAGGGTGCTTCCTTT.

The V call is TRBV4-1, the J call TRBJ1-5, with D maybe TRBD1 (5 bases). Germline assignment: CDR1 MGHRA and CDR2 YSYEKL. The CDR3 sequence is 17 residues long. The ends were cut back, 4 bases at V and 3 bases at J, with 19 bases in the middle. CDR3 bases: TGCGCCAGCAGCCCTTGGGGCCCTCGGCGAACCAATCAGCCCCAGCATTTT. Translated: CASSPWGPRRTNQPQHF.

Concerning this clonotype itself: An end of the junction differs from the germline gene, which may be a read error. V is TRBV14 and J is TRBJ2-2; D is unclear. This CDR3 comprises 16 residues. From germline, CDR1 is SGHDN and CDR2 FVKESK. The CDR3 sequence is CASSQRLRANTRELFF. CDR3 DNA sequence: TGTGCCAGCAGCCAAAGACTCAGAGCGAACACCCGGGAGCTGTTTTTT. Full variable domain (remainder filled in from reference TRBV14 and TRBJ2-2): EAGVTQFPSHSVIEKGQTVTLRCDPISGHDNLYWYRRVMGKEIKFLLHFVKESKQDESGMPNNRFLAERTGGTYSTLKVQPAELEDSGVYFCASSQRLRANTRELFFGEGSRLTVL.

V usage is TRBV11-3 and J usage is TRBJ2-1, with TRBD2 matching 7 bases. With V trimmed by 5 bases and J by 7 bases, 11 bases remained unmatched. The V gene's germline CDR1 is SGHNT and CDR2 YENEEA. The CDR3 length is 15 residues. The CDR3 DNA reads TGTGCCAGCAGCCCTGTGGCGGGAGCTGAGAATGAGCAGTTCTTC. Translating gives CASSPVAGAENEQFF.

Points on this clonotype: Given a much more abundant clone one base away, this may be a read error. This chain uses TRBV5-1 with TRBJ1-1; no reliable D call. Trimming left V 6 bases short and J 1 base short, with 7 bases between. The CDR3 loop spans 12 amino acids. Germline V gives CDR1 SGHRS, CDR2 YFSETQ. The CDR3: CASNNPNTEAFF. Here the CDR3 DNA reads TGCGCCAGCAACAATCCGAACACTGAAGCTTTCTTT. Full variable domain (rest looked up from reference TRBV5-1 and TRBJ1-1): KAGVTQTPRYLIKTRGQQVTLSCSPISGHRSVSWYQQTPGQGLQFLFEYFSETQRNKGNFPGRFSGRQFSNSRSEMNVSTLELGDSALYLCASNNPNTEAFFGQGTRLTVV.